This record looks at one T cell receptor beta chain sequence and its context. Its antigen is not identified. Sequencing used immunoSEQ multiplex PCR; TCRdb keeps in-frame clones, though not all of them. The data show more than 110,000 clones, 85% to 90% seen once. V shed 4 bases and J 5 bases; nucleotides not matched to a gene: 8. Germline V gene lookup returns CDR1 MDHEN and CDR2 SYDVKM. The CDR3 spans 16 residues. The source of the sample is a study of cytomegalovirus exposure and HLA in healthy donors. Study results and limitations: The study labeled around 160 TCR beta chains cytomegalovirus-associated.

The clonotype was recovered from a man aged 18 to 30 in good health and CMV-seronegative. The sample taken for sequencing was PBMCs. The chain recombines TRBV28 with TRBJ2-1; 10 bases map to TRBD2. DNA of the CDR3: TGTGCCAGCAGTTATAAAGCGGGAGGGAAAGACAATGAGCAGTTCTTC. As protein: CASSYKAGGKDNEQFF.